These T cell receptor beta chains were read from a single sample in a study of blood T cells in healthy people across ages. TCRdb fed the 5' RACE reads into MiXCR, producing one record per CDR3 protein. The table includes over a million distinct CDR3 sequences, under 45% detected once. Sequenced sample: blood. These TCRs come from a woman aged 60-75 years in good health. CDR3s include the opening cysteine and the closing phenylalanine or tryptophan. The D gene is left open where the match is weak. The size of a clone is reported for some rows only, either as once, few or many, or as a class for expanded clones.

j_call v_call d_call clone_size cdr3_aa cdr3_nt
TRBJ2-1 TRBV4-1 TRBD2 few CASSQAASGRVYEQFF TGCGCCAGCAGCCAAGCGGCTAGCGGGAGGGTATATGAGCAGTTCTTC
TRBJ2-3 TRBV18 NA once CASSPPARADTQYF TGTGCCAGCTCACCCCCAGCCCGCGCAGATACGCAGTATTTT
TRBJ2-1 TRBV30 TRBD1 NA CAWSVARGRDEQFF TGTGCCTGGAGTGTAGCCAGGGGGCGTGATGAGCAGTTCTTC
TRBJ2-3 TRBV27 TRBD2 NA CASSSEAGGITDTQYF TGTGCCAGCAGTTCTGAGGCGGGGGGAATCACAGATACGCAGTATTTT
TRBJ2-6 TRBV6-1 NA NA CASSSLSSGANVLTF TGTGCCAGCAGTTCCCTTAGCTCTGGGGCCAACGTCCTGACTTTC
TRBJ2-3 TRBV6-5 NA few CASPSRKQGDEDTQYF TGTGCCAGCCCTAGCCGAAAACAGGGAGATGAGGATACGCAGTATTTT
TRBJ1-1 TRBV6-5 NA NA CASIYGGTEAFF TGTGCCAGCATCTACGGGGGCACTGAAGCTTTCTTT
TRBJ1-4 TRBV20-1 TRBD1 NA CSAREGGGAGNEKLFF TGCAGTGCTAGAGAGGGAGGGGGCGCGGGTAATGAAAAACTGTTTTTT
TRBJ2-5 TRBV9 NA NA CASSVWEWETQYF TGTGCCAGCAGCGTTTGGGAGTGGGAGACCCAGTACTTC
TRBJ2-5 TRBV24-1 TRBD2 few CATSDLGTSGYQETQYF TGTGCCACCAGTGATTTGGGGACTAGCGGGTACCAAGAGACCCAGTACTTC
TRBJ2-7 TRBV4-3 TRBD2 NA CASSRGGTRSPYEQYF TGCGCCAGCAGCCGCGGGGGGACTCGAAGCCCCTACGAGCAGTACTTC
TRBJ2-7 TRBV5-1 TRBD2 NA CASSWAGDNYEQYF TGCGCCAGCAGCTGGGCGGGAGACAACTACGAGCAGTACTTC
TRBJ1-2 TRBV14 NA NA CASSLKQGSYGYTF TGTGCCAGCAGCCTCAAACAGGGTAGCTATGGCTACACCTTC
TRBJ2-4 TRBV6-6 NA many CASSPAGLAKNIQYF TGTGCCAGCAGTCCAGCTGGGTTAGCCAAAAACATTCAGTACTTC
TRBJ1-2 TRBV6-1 NA NA CASSEAGLNYGYTF TGTGCCAGCAGTGAAGCAGGGTTAAACTATGGCTACACCTTC
TRBJ2-2 TRBV14 TRBD1 NA CASSQPGGKVGELFF TGTGCCAGCAGCCAGCCAGGGGGCAAGGTCGGGGAGCTGTTTTTT
TRBJ1-1 TRBV29-1 NA NA CSVEDQGSHTEAFF TGCAGCGTTGAAGATCAGGGCTCGCACACTGAAGCTTTCTTT
TRBJ2-3 TRBV21-1 NA NA CASRTRTSGRKNTHDASTDTQYF TGTGCCAGCAGGACACGGACTAGCGGGAGAAAGAACACGCACGATGCTAGCACAGATACGCAGTATTTT
TRBJ2-7 TRBV5-1 TRBD2 NA CASSLGLAEGEQYF TGTGCCAGCAGCTTGGGGCTAGCGGAAGGGGAGCAGTACTTC
TRBJ2-7 TRBV10-3 TRBD2 once CAIRGLAGGGFGDEQYF TGTGCCATCAGGGGACTAGCGGGAGGAGGATTCGGGGACGAGCAGTACTTC
TRBJ2-7 TRBV2 NA many CASSERYEQYF TGTGCCAGCAGTGAAAGGTACGAGCAGTACTTC
TRBJ1-2 TRBV5-1 NA NA CASSLESGNPYGHTF TGCGCCAGCAGCTTGGAATCAGGGAACCCCTATGGCCACACCTTC
TRBJ2-3 TRBV9 TRBD2 few CASSVDPPGRIADTQYF TGTGCCAGCAGCGTAGACCCCCCCGGGAGGATAGCAGATACGCAGTATTTT
TRBJ2-1 TRBV10-3 TRBD2 many CAIREPSGLYNEQFF TGTGCCATCAGAGAGCCTAGCGGCCTTTACAATGAGCAGTTCTTC
TRBJ2-1 TRBV7-3 TRBD2 NA CASSRTSSSYNEQFF TGTGCCAGCAGCCGGACTAGCTCTTCCTACAATGAGCAGTTCTTC
TRBJ2-5 TRBV3-1 NA few CASSQDLVQETQYF TGTGCCAGCAGCCAAGATCTTGTCCAAGAGACCCAGTACTTC
TRBJ2-5 TRBV11-2 TRBD2 once CASSSSGRVETQYF TGTGCCAGCAGCTCTAGCGGGAGGGTGGAGACCCAGTACTTC
TRBJ2-1 TRBV27 NA few CASSFSRYNEQFF TGTGCCAGCAGTTTTAGTCGATACAATGAGCAGTTCTTC
TRBJ2-7 TRBV5-1 TRBD1 few CASSPGTGEWSLYF TGCGCCAGCAGCCCCGGGACAGGGGAATGGAGTTTGTACTTC
TRBJ2-7 TRBV29-1 NA few CSAEGRSGQAYEQYF TGCAGCGCCGAAGGGAGGAGCGGGCAGGCCTACGAGCAGTACTTC
TRBJ2-7 TRBV28 TRBD2 few CASSLAGGMSSEQYF TGTGCCAGCAGTTTGGCGGGAGGGATGTCCTCCGAGCAGTACTTC
TRBJ2-7 TRBV15 TRBD2 NA CATSRVVASGSDEQYF TGTGCCACCAGCAGAGTAGTGGCTAGCGGGAGTGACGAGCAGTACTTC
TRBJ2-7 TRBV12-3/TRBV12-4 NA few CASGGGGGNEQYF TGTGCCAGCGGAGGGGGAGGAGGCAACGAGCAGTACTTC
TRBJ2-3 TRBV6-6 NA NA CASAQKDTQYF TGTGCCAGCGCGCAAAAAGATACGCAGTATTTT
TRBJ2-1 TRBV12-3/TRBV12-4 TRBD2 many CASTPPGLAGGSRDEQFF TGTGCCAGCACCCCACCGGGACTAGCGGGAGGCTCAAGGGATGAGCAGTTCTTC
TRBJ2-7 TRBV21-1 NA few CASSKVGQGAYEQYF NA
TRBJ1-1 TRBV6-4 NA NA CASSDTWGQTNTEAFF TGTGCCAGCAGTGATACGTGGGGCCAAACGAACACTGAAGCTTTCTTT
TRBJ1-1 TRBV20-1 TRBD1 NA CSADRGYGTEAFF TGCAGTGCGGACAGGGGATACGGCACTGAAGCTTTCTTT
TRBJ2-1 TRBV28 NA few CATQTPRSSYNEQFF TGTGCCACCCAAACCCCGAGGAGCTCCTACAATGAGCAGTTCTTC
TRBJ2-5 TRBV5-1 TRBD1 NA CASSLALRTGTETQYF TGCGCCAGCAGCTTGGCCCTTCGGACAGGGACGGAGACCCAGTACTTC
TRBJ2-7 TRBV21-1 NA few CASSSQDGEEYEQYF TGTGCCAGCAGCTCCCAGGACGGAGAAGAGTACGAGCAGTACTTC